This is a list of T cell receptor beta chains from one sample in a study of OX40 agonist ivuxolimab in advanced cancers. The repertoire was sequenced with immunoSEQ multiplex PCR; TCRdb's copy has only in-frame clones and lacks some. The table shows 50,000 or so clones, with roughly 90% occurring only once. Material: CD4+ or CD8+ T cells sorted from blood, obtained in a trial of the OX40 agonist ivuxolimab. These receptors were taken from an adult with an advanced solid tumor such as melanoma, head and neck, liver or kidney cancer. The CDR3 runs from the conserved cysteine through the conserved F or W. The order of the fields is J gene, D gene, V gene, clone size, CDR3 protein, CDR3 DNA. The D gene is left open where the match is weak. Clone size appears in some rows only: once, few, many, or a class for an expanded clone.

J: TRBJ2-1
D: .
V: TRBV27
size: .
CDR3: CASSLTADGISSYNEQFF
DNA: TGTGCCAGCAGTTTAACAGCTGACGGGATCAGCTCCTACAATGAGCAGTTCTTC

J: TRBJ1-5
D: .
V: TRBV28
size: few
CDR3: CASRASDSRNQPQHF
DNA: TGTGCCAGCAGGGCATCGGACAGCCGAAATCAGCCCCAGCATTTT

J: TRBJ2-5
D: TRBD2
V: TRBV4-1
size: .
CDR3: CASSQDRGEDQETQYF
DNA: TGCGCCAGCAGCCAAGATCGGGGGGAGGATCAAGAGACCCAGTACTTC

J: TRBJ1-1
D: .
V: TRBV7-6
size: .
CDR3: CASSLSGGTEAFF
DNA: TGTGCCAGCAGCTTATCAGGAGGGACTGAAGCTTTCTTT

J: TRBJ2-1
D: TRBD2
V: TRBV7-3
size: once
CDR3: CASTPESGSPYNEQFF
DNA: TGTGCCAGCACCCCTGAGAGCGGGAGCCCCTACAATGAGCAGTTCTTC

J: TRBJ2-1
D: .
V: TRBV6-1
size: .
CDR3: CASIRDTVTYNEQFF
DNA: TGTGCCAGCATTCGGGACACTGTGACGTACAATGAGCAGTTCTTC

J: TRBJ1-1
D: .
V: TRBV19
size: .
CDR3: CASSMGLVNTEAFF
DNA: TGTGCCAGTAGTATGGGCCTTGTGAACACTGAAGCTTTCTTT

J: TRBJ2-2
D: TRBD1
V: TRBV4-1
size: .
CDR3: CASSPRTGGPGAGTGELFF
DNA: TGCGCCAGCAGCCCAAGGACAGGGGGCCCCGGGGCGGGGACCGGGGAGCTGTTTTTT

J: TRBJ1-4
D: .
V: TRBV10-1
size: once
CDR3: CASSEGVNNEKLFF
DNA: TGCGCCAGCAGTGAGGGCGTCAATAATGAAAAACTGTTTTTT

J: TRBJ2-3
D: TRBD2
V: TRBV2
size: .
CDR3: CASSAGLAVLKITDTQYF
DNA: TGTGCCAGCAGTGCGGGACTAGCGGTCCTTAAGATCACAGATACGCAGTATTTT

J: TRBJ2-7
D: .
V: TRBV19
size: .
CDR3: CASSSRMEPGVQYF
DNA: TGTGCCAGTAGTAGCAGAATGGAACCCGGGGTGCAGTACTTC

J: TRBJ2-1
D: .
V: TRBV28
size: .
CDR3: CASSWPPAALYNEQFF
DNA: TGTGCCAGCAGTTGGCCCCCAGCGGCCCTCTACAATGAGCAGTTCTTC

J: TRBJ2-3
D: TRBD2
V: TRBV13
size: .
CDR3: CASSSIAGGLFTQYF
DNA: TGTGCCAGCAGCTCCATAGCGGGAGGGCTCTTCACGCAGTATTTT

J: TRBJ1-2
D: TRBD1
V: TRBV7-9
size: .
CDR3: CASSARGTDYGYTF
DNA: TGTGCCAGCAGCGCTAGGGGGACAGACTATGGCTACACCTTC

J: TRBJ2-7
D: TRBD2
V: TRBV5-4
size: .
CDR3: CASSLSLAEGEQYF
DNA: TGTGCCAGCAGCTTGAGTCTAGCGGAGGGCGAGCAGTACTTC

J: TRBJ2-1
D: .
V: TRBV5-4
size: .
CDR3: CASSTVTSAYNEQFF
DNA: TGTGCCAGCAGCACGGTGACATCAGCATACAATGAGCAGTTCTTC

J: TRBJ1-5
D: .
V: TRBV28
size: .
CDR3: CASSFLSGTSNQPQHF
DNA: TGTGCCAGCAGTTTTTTGTCAGGGACGAGCAATCAGCCCCAGCATTTT

J: TRBJ1-2
D: .
V: TRBV5-1
size: once
CDR3: CASSFPPGQDYGYTF
DNA: TGCGCCAGCAGCTTCCCCCCGGGGCAGGACTATGGCTACACCTTC

J: TRBJ2-2
D: TRBD1
V: TRBV28
size: .
CDR3: CASSKRTGPTGELFF
DNA: TGTGCCAGCAGCAAAAGGACAGGGCCCACCGGGGAGCTGTTTTTT

J: TRBJ2-2
D: TRBD1
V: TRBV7-3
size: .
CDR3: CASSLTGTAIMTNTGELFF
DNA: TGTGCCAGCAGCTTAACAGGGACAGCTATTATGACGAACACCGGGGAGCTGTTTTTT